These T cell receptor beta chains were read from a single sample in a study of blood T cell repertoires in COVID-19. The assay was immunoSEQ multiplex PCR, and TCRdb's table has in-frame clones only and misses some. Here the sample spans 350,000 to 450,000 clones, around 90% being singletons. Sequencing input: peripheral blood. These TCRs come from a human donor in a cohort sampled during active COVID-19. Both conserved end residues are part of each CDR3.

v_gene	j_gene	CDR3aa
TRBV5-1	TRBJ2-7	CASSLGPSRDEQYF
TRBV10-3	TRBJ2-1	CAISLYNEQFF
TRBV19	TRBJ2-5	CASSISSTSKETQYF
TRBV10-3	TRBJ1-1	CAISEVMREAFF
TRBV14	TRBJ2-7	CASSQARGQGGLYEQYF
TRBV19	TRBJ2-7	CASSIHFGEYEQYF
TRBV5-1	TRBJ2-1	CASSVTGGSQFF
TRBV10-3	TRBJ2-6	CAIREQGATFAGANVLTF
TRBV3-1/TRBV3-2	TRBJ2-3	CASSQTPFIRGGTDTQYF
TRBV6-5	TRBJ1-1	CASTYGGQGETEAFF
TRBV15	TRBJ2-1	CATSRDILPNEQFF
TRBV5-1	TRBJ1-4	CASRDPGADNEKLFF
TRBV2	TRBJ1-3	CASSDPGGSSGNTIYF
TRBV11-2	TRBJ2-7	CASSFRDYLPEQYF
TRBV7-6	TRBJ1-4	CASSLALAARGEKLFF
TRBV5-1	TRBJ1-5	CASSLGAGRNQPQHF
TRBV27	TRBJ1-2	CASSFAPGPNYGYTF
TRBV5-1	TRBJ1-1	CASSLTGGTAFF
TRBV5-1	TRBJ1-5	CASSLDGDNQPQHF
TRBV3-1/TRBV3-2	TRBJ2-2	CASSQGWAGANTGELFF
TRBV5-4	TRBJ1-2	CASSLAGQGRNGYTF
TRBV2	TRBJ1-2	CASSMTVRINYGYTF
TRBV6-5	TRBJ1-5	CASSSGLYSNQPQHF
TRBV27	TRBJ2-5	CASSLSGWEETQYF
TRBV6-5	TRBJ1-2	CASSPQGRYGYTF
TRBV2	TRBJ1-4	CASSGRATNEKLFF